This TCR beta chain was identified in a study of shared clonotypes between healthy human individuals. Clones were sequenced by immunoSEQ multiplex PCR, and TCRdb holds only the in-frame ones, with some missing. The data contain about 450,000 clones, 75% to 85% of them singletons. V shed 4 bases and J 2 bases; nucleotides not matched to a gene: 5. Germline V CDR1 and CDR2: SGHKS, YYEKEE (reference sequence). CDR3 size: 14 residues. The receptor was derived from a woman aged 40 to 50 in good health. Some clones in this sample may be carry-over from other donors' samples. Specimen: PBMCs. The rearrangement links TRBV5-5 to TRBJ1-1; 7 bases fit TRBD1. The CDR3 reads CASSTRTGNTEAFF. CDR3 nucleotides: TGTGCCAGCAGCACCCGGACAGGAAACACTGAAGCTTTCTTT.